One sample yielded the 5 T cell receptor beta chains listed below, sequenced in a study of early T cells in non-severe SARS-CoV-2 infection. TCRdb recomputed calls from the 5' RACE reads with MiXCR, one row per CDR3 protein. The sample has roughly 55,000 distinct CDR3 sequences; 6% to 7% are singletons. The sequencing input was whole blood. These TCRs come from an adult who was a healthcare worker with PCR-confirmed SARS-CoV-2 infection or an uninfected control (not recorded which).

This clonotype appeared many times. The chain uses TRBV6-2 or TRBV6-3 and TRBJ1-1; no clear D. V dropped 2 bases and J dropped 5 bases, with 12 bases sitting between them. Germline assignment: CDR1 MNHEY and CDR2 SVGEGT. The CDR3 has 14 residues. Here the CDR3 reads CASSYAALGTEAFF. CDR3 DNA: TGTGCCAGCAGTTACGCAGCCCTGGGGACTGAAGCTTTCTTT.

This clonotype was found a few times. The chain uses TRBV27 and TRBJ1-1, with TRBD1 matching 7 bases. Germline CDR1 is MNHEY and CDR2 is SMNVEV (reference sequence). The CDR3 contains 14 residues. J was trimmed by 6 bases and V by 6 bases; bases with no gene match: 10. The CDR3 protein is CASSPTGQGAEAFF. The CDR3 DNA reads as TGTGCCAGCAGCCCGACAGGGCAAGGGGCTGAAGCTTTCTTT.

Notes on this clonotype: At one boundary the junction diverges from the germline segment, which might be a read error. The chain joins TRBV7-7 to TRBJ2-5, with D perhaps TRBD2 (5 bases). This CDR3 comprises 14 residues. CDR1 is SSHAT and CDR2 is FNYEAQ in the germline V gene (reference sequence). The CDR3 loop reads CASSRSAEQETQYF. The CDR3 nucleotides read TGTGCTAGCAGCAGATCAGCGGAACAAGAGACCCAGTACTTC.

This clonotype has more than one count but fewer than ten. The V call is TRBV5-6, the J call TRBJ2-6; 7 bases match TRBD1. The length of the CDR3 is 18 residues. The junction had 8 bases not matched to a gene; V was cut back by 1 base and J by 1 base. Germline V lookup: CDR1 SGHDT, CDR2 YYEEEE. CDR3 DNA: TGTGCCAGCAGCTTGAGACAGGGTTTTCTGTCTGGGGCCAACGTCCTGACTTTC. Amino acid sequence: CASSLRQGFLSGANVLTF. Variable domain in full (rest from reference TRBV5-6 and TRBJ2-6): DAGVTQSPTHLIKTRGQQVTLRCSPKSGHDTVSWYQQALGQGPQFIFQYYEEEERQRGNFPDRFSGHQFPNYSSELNVNALLLGDSALYLCASSLRQGFLSGANVLTFGAGSRLTVL.

This rearrangement joins TRBV6-2 or TRBV6-3 to TRBJ2-5, with D unclear. Germline-derived CDR1 and CDR2 are MNHEY and SVGEGT. This CDR3 contains 12 residues. The V gene lost 8 bases and the J gene lost 5 bases, with 12 bases spanning the gap. The CDR3 coding sequence is TGTGCCAGCTGCAGTGGCTCGGAGACCCAGTACTTC. Its protein is CASCSGSETQYF.